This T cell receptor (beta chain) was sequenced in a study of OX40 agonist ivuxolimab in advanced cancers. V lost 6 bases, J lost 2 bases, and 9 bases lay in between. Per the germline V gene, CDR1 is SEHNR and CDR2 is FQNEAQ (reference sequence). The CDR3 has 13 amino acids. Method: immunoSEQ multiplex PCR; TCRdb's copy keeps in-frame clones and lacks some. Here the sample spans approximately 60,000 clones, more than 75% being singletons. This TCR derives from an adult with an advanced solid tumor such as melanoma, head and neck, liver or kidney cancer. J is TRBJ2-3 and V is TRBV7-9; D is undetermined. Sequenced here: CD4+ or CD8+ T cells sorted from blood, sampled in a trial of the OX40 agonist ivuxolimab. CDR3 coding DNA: TGTGCCAGCAGTCCGCAGTCCACAGATACGCAGTATTTT. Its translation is CASSPQSTDTQYF.